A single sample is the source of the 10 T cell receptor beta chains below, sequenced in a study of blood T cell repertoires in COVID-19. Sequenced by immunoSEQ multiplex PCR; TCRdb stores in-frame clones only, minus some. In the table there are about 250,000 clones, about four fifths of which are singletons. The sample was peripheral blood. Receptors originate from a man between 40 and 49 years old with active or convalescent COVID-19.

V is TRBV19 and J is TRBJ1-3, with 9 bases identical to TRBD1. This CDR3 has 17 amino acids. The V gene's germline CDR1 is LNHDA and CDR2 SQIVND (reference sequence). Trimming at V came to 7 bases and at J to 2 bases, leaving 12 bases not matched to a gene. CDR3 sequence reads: CASTYFGTGKTGNTIYF. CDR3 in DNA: TGTGCCAGTACCTACTTCGGGACAGGGAAGACTGGAAACACCATATATTTT.

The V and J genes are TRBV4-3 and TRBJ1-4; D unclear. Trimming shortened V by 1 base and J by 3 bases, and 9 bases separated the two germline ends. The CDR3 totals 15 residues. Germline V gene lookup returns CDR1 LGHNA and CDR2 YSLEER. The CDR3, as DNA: TGCGCCAGCAGCCAAGGAACAGTGGCTAATGAAAAACTGTTTTTT. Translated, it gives CASSQGTVANEKLFF.

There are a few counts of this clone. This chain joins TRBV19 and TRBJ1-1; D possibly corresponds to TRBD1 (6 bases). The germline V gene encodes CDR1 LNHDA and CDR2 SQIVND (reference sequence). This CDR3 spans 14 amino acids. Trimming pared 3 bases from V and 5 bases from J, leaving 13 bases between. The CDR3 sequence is CASSMGGAGTEAFF. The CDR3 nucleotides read TGTGCCAGTAGTATGGGGGGGGCTGGGACTGAAGCTTTCTTT. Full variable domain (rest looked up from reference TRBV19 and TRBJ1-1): DGGITQSPKYLFRKEGQNVTLSCEQNLNHDAMYWYRQDPGQGLRLIYYSQIVNDFQKGDIAEGYSVSREKKESFPLTVTSAQKNPTAFYLCASSMGGAGTEAFFGQGTRLTVV.

The CDR3 DNA sequence: TGTGCCAGTAGTTCCGGGGTTCTAGGCTCCTCTAGCACAGATACGCAGTATTTT. This codes for CASSSGVLGSSSTDTQYF. The V and J genes are TRBV19 and TRBJ2-3, with D perhaps matching TRBD2 (5 bases). Germline V gene sequence: CDR1 LNHDA, CDR2 SQIVND (reference sequence). The CDR3 covers 18 residues. Trimming shortened V by 5 bases and J by 0 bases, and 21 bases separated the two germline ends.

The chain's CDR3 is CASSSYRGFSGNTIYF. The CDR3, as DNA: TGTGCCAGCAGTTCGTACAGGGGTTTCTCTGGAAACACCATATATTTT. The J gene is TRBJ1-3, the V gene TRBV27; TRBD1 matches at 7 bases. From germline, CDR1 is MNHEY and CDR2 SMNVEV (reference sequence). This CDR3 is 16 amino acids long. V lost 4 bases to trimming and J lost 0 bases; unmatched junction nucleotides: 6.

Here the CDR3 reads CASSIQGGNTEAFF. In DNA, the CDR3 is TGTGCCAGTAGTATTCAGGGGGGGAACACTGAAGCTTTCTTT. The gene calls are TRBV19 and TRBJ1-1; 7 nucleotides align to TRBD1. CDR3 length: 14 amino acids. From germline, CDR1 is LNHDA and CDR2 SQIVND (reference sequence). V shed 3 bases and J 1 base; nucleotides not matched to a gene: 2.

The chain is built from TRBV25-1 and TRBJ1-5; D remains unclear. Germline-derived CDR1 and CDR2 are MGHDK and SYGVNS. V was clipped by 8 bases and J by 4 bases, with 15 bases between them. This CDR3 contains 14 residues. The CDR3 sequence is CASSRWGENQPQHF. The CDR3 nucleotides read TGTGCCAGCTCGCGCTGGGGAGAAAATCAGCCCCAGCATTTT.

The CDR3 loop reads CASGLVDRTLYGYTF. CDR3 DNA: TGTGCTAGTGGTTTGGTAGACAGGACGCTTTATGGCTACACCTTC. This chain joins TRBV12-5 and TRBJ1-2, with D maybe TRBD1 (6 bases). Trimming took off 0 bases at V and 5 bases at J, with 13 bases between the two ends. CDR3 length: 15 residues. Per germline, CDR1 LGHNT and CDR2 FRNRAP.

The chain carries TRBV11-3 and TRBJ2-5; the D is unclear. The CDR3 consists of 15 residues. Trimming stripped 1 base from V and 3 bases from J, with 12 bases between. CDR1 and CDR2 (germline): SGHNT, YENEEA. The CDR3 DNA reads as TGTGCCAGCAGCTTAGTAGCCGGGTTGGAAGAGACCCAGTACTTC. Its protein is CASSLVAGLEETQYF.

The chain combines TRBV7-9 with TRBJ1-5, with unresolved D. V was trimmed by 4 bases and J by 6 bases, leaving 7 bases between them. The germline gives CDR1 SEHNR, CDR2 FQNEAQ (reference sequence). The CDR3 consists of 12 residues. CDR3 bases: TGTGCCAGCAGCTCCAGTGGTCAGCCCCAGCATTTT. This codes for CASSSSGQPQHF.